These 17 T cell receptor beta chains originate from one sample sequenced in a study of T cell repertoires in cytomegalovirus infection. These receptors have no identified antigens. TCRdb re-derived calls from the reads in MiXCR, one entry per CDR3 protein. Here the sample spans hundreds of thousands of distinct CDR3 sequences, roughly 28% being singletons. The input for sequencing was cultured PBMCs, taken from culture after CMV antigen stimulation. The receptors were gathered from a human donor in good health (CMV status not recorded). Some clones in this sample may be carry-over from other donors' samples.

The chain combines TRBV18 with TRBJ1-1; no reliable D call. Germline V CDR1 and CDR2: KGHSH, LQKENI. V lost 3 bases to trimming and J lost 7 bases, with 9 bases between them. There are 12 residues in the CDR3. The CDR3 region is CASSPDRYEAFF. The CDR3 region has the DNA TGTGCCAGCTCACCGGACCGCTATGAAGCTTTCTTT.

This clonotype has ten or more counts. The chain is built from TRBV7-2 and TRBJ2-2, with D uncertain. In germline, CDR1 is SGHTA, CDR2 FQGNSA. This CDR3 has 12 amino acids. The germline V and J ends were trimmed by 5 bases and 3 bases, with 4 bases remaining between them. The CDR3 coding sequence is TGTGCCAGCAGCCCTTACACCGGGGAGCTGTTTTTT. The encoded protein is CASSPYTGELFF. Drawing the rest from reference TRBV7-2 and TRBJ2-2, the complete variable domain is GAGVSQSPSNKVTEKGKDVELRCDPISGHTALYWYRQSLGQGLEFLIYFQGNSAPDKSGLPSDRFSAERTGGSVSTLTIQRTQQEDSAVYLCASSPYTGELFFGEGSRLTVL.

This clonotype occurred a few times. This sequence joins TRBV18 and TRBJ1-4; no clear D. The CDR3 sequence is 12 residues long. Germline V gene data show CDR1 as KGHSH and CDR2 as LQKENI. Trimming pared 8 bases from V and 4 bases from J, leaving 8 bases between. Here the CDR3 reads CASNGLNEKLFF. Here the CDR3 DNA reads TGTGCCAGCAACGGACTTAATGAAAAACTGTTTTTT.

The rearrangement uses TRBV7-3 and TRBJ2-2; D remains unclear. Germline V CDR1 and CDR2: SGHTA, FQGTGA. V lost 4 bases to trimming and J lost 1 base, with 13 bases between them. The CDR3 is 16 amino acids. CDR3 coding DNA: TGTGCCAGCAGCTCGGACCCCCTGCGGAACACCGGGGAGCTGTTTTTT. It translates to CASSSDPLRNTGELFF.

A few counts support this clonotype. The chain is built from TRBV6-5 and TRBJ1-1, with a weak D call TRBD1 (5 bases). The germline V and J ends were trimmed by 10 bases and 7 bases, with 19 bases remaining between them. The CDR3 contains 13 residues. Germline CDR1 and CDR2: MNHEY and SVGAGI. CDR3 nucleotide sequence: TGTGCCACCAGGGATTGGCGAGATGGTGAAGCTTTCTTT. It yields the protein CATRDWRDGEAFF.

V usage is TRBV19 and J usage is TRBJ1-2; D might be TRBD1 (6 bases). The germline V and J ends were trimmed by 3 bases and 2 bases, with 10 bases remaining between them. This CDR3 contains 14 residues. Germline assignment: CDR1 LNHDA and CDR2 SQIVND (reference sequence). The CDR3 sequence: CASSILRGNYGYTF. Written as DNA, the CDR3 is TGTGCCAGTAGTATTTTGAGGGGGAACTATGGCTACACCTTC.

This chain's CDR3 is CASGRTSGGLGEQFF. In DNA form, the CDR3 reads TGTGCCAGCGGCAGGACTAGCGGGGGGCTGGGTGAGCAGTTCTTC. The genes are TRBV2 and TRBJ2-1; 14 bases fit TRBD2. The CDR3 is 15 residues long. Germline loops: CDR1 SNHLY, CDR2 FYNNEI. V lost 8 bases to trimming and J lost 9 bases; unmatched junction nucleotides: 9.

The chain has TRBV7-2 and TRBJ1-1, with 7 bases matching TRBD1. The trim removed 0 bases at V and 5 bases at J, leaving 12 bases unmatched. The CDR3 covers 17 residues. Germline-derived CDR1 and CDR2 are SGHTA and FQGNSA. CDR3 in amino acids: CASSLAGQGVKGTEAFF. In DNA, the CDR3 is TGTGCCAGCAGCTTAGCCGGCCAGGGGGTAAAGGGGACTGAAGCTTTCTTT.

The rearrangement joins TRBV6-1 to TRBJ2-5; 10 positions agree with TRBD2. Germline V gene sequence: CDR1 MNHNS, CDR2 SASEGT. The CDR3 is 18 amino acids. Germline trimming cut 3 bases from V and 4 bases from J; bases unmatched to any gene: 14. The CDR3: CASSEGNLAGGYGETQYF. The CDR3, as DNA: TGTGCCAGCAGTGAGGGGAACTTAGCGGGGGGCTATGGAGAGACCCAGTACTTC.

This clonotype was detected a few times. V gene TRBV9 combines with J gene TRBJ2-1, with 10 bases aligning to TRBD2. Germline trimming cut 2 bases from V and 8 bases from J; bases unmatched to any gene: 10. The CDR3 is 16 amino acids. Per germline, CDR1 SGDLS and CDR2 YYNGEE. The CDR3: CASSVPRSGRADEQFF. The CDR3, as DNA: TGTGCCAGCAGCGTCCCGAGGAGCGGGAGGGCTGATGAGCAGTTCTTC.

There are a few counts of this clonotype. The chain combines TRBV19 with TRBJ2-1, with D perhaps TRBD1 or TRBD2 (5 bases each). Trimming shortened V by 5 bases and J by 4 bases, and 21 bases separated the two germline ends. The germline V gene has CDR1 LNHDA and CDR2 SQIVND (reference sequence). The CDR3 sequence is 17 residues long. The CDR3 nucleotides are TGTGCCAGTAGTCCGCCCCGGGGCAGGGTATCTTACAATGAGCAGTTCTTC. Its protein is CASSPPRGRVSYNEQFF.

The CDR3 is CASSAGEAGEYF. The CDR3 DNA reads TGTGCCAGCAGCGCAGGGGAGGCAGGGGAGTACTTC. V usage is TRBV7-6 and J usage is TRBJ2-7, with D perhaps matching TRBD1 or TRBD2 (6 bases each). V was cut by 5 bases and J by 11 bases, with 16 bases left in between. CDR1 is SGHVS and CDR2 is FNYEAQ in the germline V gene. CDR3 length equals 12 residues.

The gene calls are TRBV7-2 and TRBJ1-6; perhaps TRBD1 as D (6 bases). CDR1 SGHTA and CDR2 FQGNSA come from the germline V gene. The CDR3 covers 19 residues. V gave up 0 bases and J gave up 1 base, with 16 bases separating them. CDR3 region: CASSLALRGSTSYNSPLHF. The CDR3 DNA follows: TGTGCCAGCAGCTTAGCACTCAGGGGCAGTACGTCCTATAATTCACCCCTCCACTTT.

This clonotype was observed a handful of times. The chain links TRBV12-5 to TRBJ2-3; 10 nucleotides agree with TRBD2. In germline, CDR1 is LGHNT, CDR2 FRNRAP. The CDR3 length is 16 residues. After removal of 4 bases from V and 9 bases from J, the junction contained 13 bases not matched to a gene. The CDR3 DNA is TGTGCTAGTGGTTCGGTTCTAGCGGGAGAAATTGACACGCAGTATTTT. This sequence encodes CASGSVLAGEIDTQYF.

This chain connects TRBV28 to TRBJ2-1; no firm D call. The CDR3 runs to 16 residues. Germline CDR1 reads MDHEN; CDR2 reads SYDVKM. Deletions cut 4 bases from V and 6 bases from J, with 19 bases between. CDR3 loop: CASSSRKATRANEQFF. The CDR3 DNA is TGTGCCAGCAGTTCGCGTAAGGCGACACGGGCCAATGAGCAGTTCTTC.

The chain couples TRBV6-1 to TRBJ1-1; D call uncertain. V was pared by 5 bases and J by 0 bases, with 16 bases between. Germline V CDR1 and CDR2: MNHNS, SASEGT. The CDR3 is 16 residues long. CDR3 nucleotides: TGTGCCAGCAGTCATCGGACGGATTACATGAACACTGAAGCTTTCTTT. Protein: CASSHRTDYMNTEAFF.

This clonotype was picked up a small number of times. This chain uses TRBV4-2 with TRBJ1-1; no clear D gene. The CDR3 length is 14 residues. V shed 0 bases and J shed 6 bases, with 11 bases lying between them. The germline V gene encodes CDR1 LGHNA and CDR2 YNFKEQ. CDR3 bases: TGTGCCAGCAGCCAAGAGGCCCAGCCCCCTGAAGCTTTCTTT. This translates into CASSQEAQPPEAFF.